The subject of this entry is one T cell receptor beta chain. The data were obtained in a study of T cell changes during pregnancy in multiple sclerosis. Trimming removed 0 bases at V and 4 bases at J, with 10 bases between. From germline, CDR1 is SGHRS and CDR2 YFSETQ. The CDR3 length is 14 residues. Repertoires were generated with immunoSEQ multiplex PCR, while TCRdb's copy carries only in-frame clones and drops some. Altogether almost 50,000 clones are present, 85% to 95% being singletons, with the ten largest covering around 0.35%. The material sequenced was CD4+ T cells from peripheral blood mononuclear cells, taken in the second trimester of pregnancy. The TCR originated in a female donor in good health, enrolled as a control in a pregnancy study. The chain joins TRBV5-1 to TRBJ2-5; TRBD2 is a possible D gene (6 bases). The chain's CDR3 is CASSLGTTGETQYF. The CDR3 DNA sequence: TGCGCCAGCAGCTTGGGGACTACCGGAGAGACCCAGTACTTC.